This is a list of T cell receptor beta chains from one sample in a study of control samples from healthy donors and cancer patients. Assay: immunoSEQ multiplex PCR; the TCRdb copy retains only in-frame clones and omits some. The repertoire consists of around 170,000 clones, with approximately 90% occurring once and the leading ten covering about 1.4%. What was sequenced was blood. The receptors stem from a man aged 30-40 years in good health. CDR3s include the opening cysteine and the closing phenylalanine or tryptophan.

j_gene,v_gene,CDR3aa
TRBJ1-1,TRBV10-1,CASSESDRDTEAFF
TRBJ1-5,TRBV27,CASSSGGAGNQPQHF
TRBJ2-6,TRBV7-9,CASSHMSERWGANVLTF
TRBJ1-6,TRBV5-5,CASSLDPGTGTSPLHF
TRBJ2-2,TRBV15,CATSGGRTGELFF
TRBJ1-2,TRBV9,CASSPGEHYGYTF
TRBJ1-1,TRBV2,CASSTRAMNTEAFF
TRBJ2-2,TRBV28,CASSYEGVPGELFF
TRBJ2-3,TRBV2,CASSEAPGGDTQYF
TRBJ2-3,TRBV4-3,CASSQGARSTDTQYF
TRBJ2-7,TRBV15,CATSRSAGAYEQYF
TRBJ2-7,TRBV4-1,CASSRQGEFHEQYF
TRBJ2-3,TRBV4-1,CASSQASGGATDTQYF
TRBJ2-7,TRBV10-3,CAISESTVSGGEQYF
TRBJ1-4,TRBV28,CASHGTGVEKLFF
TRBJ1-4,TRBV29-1,CSVEDVGGEKLFF
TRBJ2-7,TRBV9,CASSVAPGQGHEQYF
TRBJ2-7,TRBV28,CASSRLAGGREQYF
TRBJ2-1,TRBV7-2,CASSGYSSGNNEQFF
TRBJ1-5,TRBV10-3,CAISRESGGQPQHF
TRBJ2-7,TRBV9,CASSKPGTGAREQYF
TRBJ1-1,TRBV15,CATSRVGTGKNTEAFF
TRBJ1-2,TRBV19,CASAPLGAWINYGYTF
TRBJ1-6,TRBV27,CASTARGVYNSPLHF
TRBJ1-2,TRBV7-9,CASSVQGANYGYTF
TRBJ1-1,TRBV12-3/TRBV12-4,CASSDRTGEAFF
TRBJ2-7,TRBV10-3,CAISRDRTYEQYF
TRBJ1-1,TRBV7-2,CASRNRGGTEAFF
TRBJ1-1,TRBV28,CASTLGEAFF
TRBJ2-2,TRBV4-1,CASSRSSKEELFF
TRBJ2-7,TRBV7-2,CASRPRLAGVGAQYF
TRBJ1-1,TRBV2,CASREDRGSEAFF
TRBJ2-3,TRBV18,CASSPLTGGLTDTQYF
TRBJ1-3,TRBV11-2,CASSAVVGNTIYF
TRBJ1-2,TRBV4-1,CASSQVQAYGYTF
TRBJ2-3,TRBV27,CASSRTGGRDTQYF
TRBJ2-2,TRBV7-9,CASSLRQGFGSGELFF
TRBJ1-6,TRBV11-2,CASSTSGQLNSPLHF
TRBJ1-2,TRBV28,CASSLAGLYYGYTF
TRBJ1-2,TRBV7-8,CASSPITGGYTF
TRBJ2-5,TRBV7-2,CASSSRGRVETQYF
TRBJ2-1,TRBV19,CASSMGPDGYNEQFF
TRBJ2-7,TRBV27,CASSKRQGYEQYF
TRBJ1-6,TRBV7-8,CASSLDSPLHF
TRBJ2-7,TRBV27,CASSLRRQNEQYF
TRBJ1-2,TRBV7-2,CASSLGTGYNYGYTF